This paragraph reports one T cell receptor beta chain. What it binds is unknown. Produced via immunoSEQ multiplex PCR; TCRdb's table is partial and in-frame only. Of more than 55,000 clones in the sample, roughly 93% are singletons; the top ten hold around 18%. This sample was included in a study of human versus mouse CDR3 diversity and MHC coevolution. The CDR3 is made up of 15 amino acids. CDR1 is MDHEN and CDR2 is SYDVKM in the germline V gene. Trimming removed 6 bases from V and 3 bases from J, with 18 bases in between. Study-wide results and limits: On average, humans showed more CDR3 deletions and insertions than mice. Among all groups, most of the three human donors showed least clonal inequality.

This receptor was taken from a person aged 55 to 69 in good health. Sequenced material: naive CD4+ T cells from blood. Subset reported: CD45RO-negative CD62L-positive naive CD4 T cells. This chain joins TRBV28 and TRBJ2-7, with unresolved D. CDR3 amino acids: CASSLTGARGYEQYF. The CDR3 DNA reads as TGTGCCAGCAGCCTGACCGGCGCCAGAGGCTACGAGCAGTACTTC.